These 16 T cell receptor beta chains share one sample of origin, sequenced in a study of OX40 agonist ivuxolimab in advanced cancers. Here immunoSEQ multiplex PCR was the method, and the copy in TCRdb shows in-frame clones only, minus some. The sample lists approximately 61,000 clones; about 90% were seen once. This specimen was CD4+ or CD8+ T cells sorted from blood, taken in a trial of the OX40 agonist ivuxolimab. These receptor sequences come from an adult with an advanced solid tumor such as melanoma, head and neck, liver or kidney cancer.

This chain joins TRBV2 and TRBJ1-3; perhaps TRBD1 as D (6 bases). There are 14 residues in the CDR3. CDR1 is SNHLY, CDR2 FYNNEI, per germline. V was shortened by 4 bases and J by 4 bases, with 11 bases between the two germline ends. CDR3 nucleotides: TGTGCCAGCAGTGCCGGACAGTGGGGAAACACCATATATTTT. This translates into CASSAGQWGNTIYF.

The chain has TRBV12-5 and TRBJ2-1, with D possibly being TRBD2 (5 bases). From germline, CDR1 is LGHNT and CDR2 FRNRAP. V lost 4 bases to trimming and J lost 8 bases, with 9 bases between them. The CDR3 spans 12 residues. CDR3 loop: CASGWRTYEQFF. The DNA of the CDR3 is TGTGCTAGTGGTTGGAGGACGTATGAGCAGTTCTTC. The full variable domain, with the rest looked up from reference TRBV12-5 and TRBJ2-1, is DARVTQTPRHKVTEMGQEVTMRCQPILGHNTVFWYRQTMMQGLELLAYFRNRAPLDDSGMPKDRFSAEMPDATLATLKIQPSEPRDSAVYFCASGWRTYEQFFGPGTRLTVL.

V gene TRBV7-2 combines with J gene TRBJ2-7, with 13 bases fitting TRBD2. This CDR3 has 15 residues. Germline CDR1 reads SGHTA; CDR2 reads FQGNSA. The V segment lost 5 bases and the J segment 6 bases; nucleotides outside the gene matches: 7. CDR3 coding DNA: TGTGCCAGCAGCGACCGGACTAGCGGGGGTTCCGAGCAGTACTTC. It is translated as CASSDRTSGGSEQYF.

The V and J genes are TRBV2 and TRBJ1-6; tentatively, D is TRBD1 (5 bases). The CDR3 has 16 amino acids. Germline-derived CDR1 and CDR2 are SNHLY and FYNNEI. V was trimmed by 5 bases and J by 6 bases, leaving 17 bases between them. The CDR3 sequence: CASSRSRGVRNSPLHF. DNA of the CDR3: TGTGCCAGCAGTCGCTCTAGAGGGGTTCGTAATTCACCCCTCCACTTT.

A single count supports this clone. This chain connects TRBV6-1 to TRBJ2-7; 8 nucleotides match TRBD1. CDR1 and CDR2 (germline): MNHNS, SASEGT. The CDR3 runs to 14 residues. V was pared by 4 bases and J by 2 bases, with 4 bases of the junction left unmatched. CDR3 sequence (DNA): TGTGCCAGCAGTGCAGGGGGCGCAGCCTACGAGCAGTACTTC. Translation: CASSAGGAAYEQYF.

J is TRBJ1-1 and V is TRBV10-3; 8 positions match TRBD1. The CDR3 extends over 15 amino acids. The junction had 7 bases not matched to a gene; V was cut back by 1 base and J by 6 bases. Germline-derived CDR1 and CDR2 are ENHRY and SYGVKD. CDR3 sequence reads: CAISEFQTGESEAFF. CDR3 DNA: TGTGCCATCAGTGAGTTTCAGACAGGGGAGTCTGAAGCTTTCTTT.

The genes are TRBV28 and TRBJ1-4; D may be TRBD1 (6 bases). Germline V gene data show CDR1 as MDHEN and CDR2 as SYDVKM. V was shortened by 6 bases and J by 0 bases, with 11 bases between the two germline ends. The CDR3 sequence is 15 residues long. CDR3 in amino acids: CASSIQGATNEKLFF. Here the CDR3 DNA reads TGTGCCAGCAGCATACAGGGTGCAACTAATGAAAAACTGTTTTTT.

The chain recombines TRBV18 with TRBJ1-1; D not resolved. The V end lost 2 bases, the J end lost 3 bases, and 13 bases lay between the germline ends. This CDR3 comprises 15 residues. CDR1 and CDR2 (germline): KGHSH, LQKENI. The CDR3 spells CASSPVEIRDTEAFF. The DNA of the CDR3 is TGTGCCAGCTCACCAGTCGAGATTAGGGACACTGAAGCTTTCTTT.

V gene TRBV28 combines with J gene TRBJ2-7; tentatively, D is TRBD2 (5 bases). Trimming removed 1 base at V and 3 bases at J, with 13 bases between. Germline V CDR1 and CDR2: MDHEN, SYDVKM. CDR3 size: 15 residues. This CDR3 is CASSLSSGLNYEQYF. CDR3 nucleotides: TGTGCCAGCAGTTTATCATCGGGGTTAAACTACGAGCAGTACTTC.

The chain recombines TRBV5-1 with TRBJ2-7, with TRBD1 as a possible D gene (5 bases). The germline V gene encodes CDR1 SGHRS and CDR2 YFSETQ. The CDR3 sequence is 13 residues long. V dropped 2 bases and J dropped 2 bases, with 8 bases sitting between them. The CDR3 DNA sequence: TGCGCCAGCAGCTTTGCCAGGGCCTACGAGCAGTACTTC. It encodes CASSFARAYEQYF.

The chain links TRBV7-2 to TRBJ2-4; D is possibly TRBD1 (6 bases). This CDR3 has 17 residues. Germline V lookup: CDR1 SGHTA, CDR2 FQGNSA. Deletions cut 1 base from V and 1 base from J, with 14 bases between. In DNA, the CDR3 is TGTGCCAGCAGCTTAGAGGCCAGGGGTACGGCCAAAAACATTCAGTACTTC. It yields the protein CASSLEARGTAKNIQYF.

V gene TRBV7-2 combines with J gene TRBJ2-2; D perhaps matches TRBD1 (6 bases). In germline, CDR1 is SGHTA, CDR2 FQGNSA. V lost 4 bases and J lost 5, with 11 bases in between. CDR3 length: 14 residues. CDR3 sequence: CASSSGQPTGELFF. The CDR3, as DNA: TGTGCCAGCAGCTCGGGACAACCAACCGGGGAGCTGTTTTTT. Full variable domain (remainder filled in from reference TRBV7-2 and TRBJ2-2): GAGVSQSPSNKVTEKGKDVELRCDPISGHTALYWYRQSLGQGLEFLIYFQGNSAPDKSGLPSDRFSAERTGGSVSTLTIQRTQQEDSAVYLCASSSGQPTGELFFGEGSRLTVL.

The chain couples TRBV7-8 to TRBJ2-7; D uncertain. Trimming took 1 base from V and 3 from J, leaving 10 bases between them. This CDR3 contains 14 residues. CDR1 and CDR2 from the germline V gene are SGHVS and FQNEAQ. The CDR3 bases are TGTGCCAGCAGCTTAGAGGTGGGGAACTACGAGCAGTACTTC. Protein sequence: CASSLEVGNYEQYF.

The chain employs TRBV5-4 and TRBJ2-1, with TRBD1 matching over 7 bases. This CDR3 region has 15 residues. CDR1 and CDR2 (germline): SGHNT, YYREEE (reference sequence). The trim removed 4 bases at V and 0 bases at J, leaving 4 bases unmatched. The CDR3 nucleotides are TGTGCCAGCAGCCCGGGACAGAACTCCTACAATGAGCAGTTCTTC. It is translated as CASSPGQNSYNEQFF.

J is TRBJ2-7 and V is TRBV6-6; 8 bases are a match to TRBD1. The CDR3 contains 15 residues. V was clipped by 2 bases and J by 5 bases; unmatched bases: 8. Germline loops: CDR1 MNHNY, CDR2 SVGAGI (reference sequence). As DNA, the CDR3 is TGTGCCAGCAGTTACAGAGGACAGGGACCTCACGAGCAGTACTTC. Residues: CASSYRGQGPHEQYF.

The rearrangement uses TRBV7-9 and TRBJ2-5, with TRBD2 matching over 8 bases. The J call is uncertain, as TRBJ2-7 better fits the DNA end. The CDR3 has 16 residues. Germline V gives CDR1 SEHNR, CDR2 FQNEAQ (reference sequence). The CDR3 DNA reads TGTGCCAGCAGCCCGGAACTAGCGGCCAGCTCCTACGAGCAGTACTTC. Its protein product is CASSPELAASSYEQYF.